The sequence of this TCR beta chain was determined in a study of T cells in Graves' hyperthyroidism and ophthalmopathy. Broader study findings: The authors' 13 V-J model separated ophthalmopathy from stable hyperthyroidism.

Uncontrolled infection, other autoimmune disease, pregnancy or lactation barred patients from enrollment. Extraction of PBMCs used more than 8.5 ml of fresh peripheral blood. Regarding this clonotype: Its antigen is unknown.

Germline-derived CDR1 and CDR2 are LNHDA and SQIVND (reference sequence). The V end lost 6 bases, the J end lost 8 bases, and 19 bases lay between the germline ends. The CDR3 totals 15 residues. Researchers amplified the TCR beta CDR3 regions from RNA transcripts. HTBI primers were the set used in a first-round RT-PCR of the TCR CDR3. MiXCR, run by TCRdb on the multiplex PCR reads, gives a single entry per CDR3 protein. The table records about 520,000 distinct CDR3 sequences, approximately 25% of them present only once. The sample taken for sequencing was blood. The chain is built from TRBV19 and TRBJ2-2, with a tentative D call TRBD2 (5 bases). The clonotype was recovered from a woman aged 30 to 39 with Graves' ophthalmopathy. CDR3 region: CASSAAPGFKGELFF. CDR3 sequence (DNA): TGTGCCAGTAGCGCTGCCCCGGGGTTCAAGGGGGAGCTGTTTTTT.